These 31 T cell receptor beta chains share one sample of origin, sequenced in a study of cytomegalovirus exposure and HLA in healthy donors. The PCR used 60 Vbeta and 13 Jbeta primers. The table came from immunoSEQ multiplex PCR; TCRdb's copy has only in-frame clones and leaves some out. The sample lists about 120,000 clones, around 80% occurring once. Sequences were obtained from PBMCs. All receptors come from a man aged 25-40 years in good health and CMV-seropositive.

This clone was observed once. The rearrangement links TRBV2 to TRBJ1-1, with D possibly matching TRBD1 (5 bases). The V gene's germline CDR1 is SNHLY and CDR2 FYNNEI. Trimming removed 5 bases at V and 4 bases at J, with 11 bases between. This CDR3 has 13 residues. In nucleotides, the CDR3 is TGTGCCAGCAGTATGACAGTCGGCACTGAAGCTTTCTTT. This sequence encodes CASSMTVGTEAFF.

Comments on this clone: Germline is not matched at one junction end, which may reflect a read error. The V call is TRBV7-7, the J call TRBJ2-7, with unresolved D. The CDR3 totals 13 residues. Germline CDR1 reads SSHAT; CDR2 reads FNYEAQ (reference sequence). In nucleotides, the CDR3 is TGTGCTAGCAGCTTAGCCACAGAATACGAGCAGTACTTC. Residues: CASSLATEYEQYF.

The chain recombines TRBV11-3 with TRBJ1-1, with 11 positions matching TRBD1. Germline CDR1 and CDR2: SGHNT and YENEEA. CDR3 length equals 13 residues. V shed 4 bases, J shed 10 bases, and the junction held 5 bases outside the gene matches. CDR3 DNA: TGTGCCAGCAGCTCGGACAGGGGGCGCGGAGCTTTCTTT. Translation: CASSSDRGRGAFF.

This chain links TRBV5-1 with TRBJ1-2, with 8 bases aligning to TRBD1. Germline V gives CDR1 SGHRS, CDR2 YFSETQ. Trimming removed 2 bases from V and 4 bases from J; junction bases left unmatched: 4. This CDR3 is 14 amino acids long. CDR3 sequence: CASSLDRGGYGYTF. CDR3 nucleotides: TGCGCCAGCAGCTTAGACAGGGGAGGCTATGGCTACACCTTC.

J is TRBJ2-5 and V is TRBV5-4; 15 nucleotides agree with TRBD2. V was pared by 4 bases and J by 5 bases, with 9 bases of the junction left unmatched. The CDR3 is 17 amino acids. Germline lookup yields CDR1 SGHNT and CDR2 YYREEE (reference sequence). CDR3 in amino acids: CASSGRTSGRAQETQYF. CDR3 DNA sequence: TGTGCCAGCAGCGGCCGGACTAGCGGGAGGGCCCAGGAGACCCAGTACTTC.

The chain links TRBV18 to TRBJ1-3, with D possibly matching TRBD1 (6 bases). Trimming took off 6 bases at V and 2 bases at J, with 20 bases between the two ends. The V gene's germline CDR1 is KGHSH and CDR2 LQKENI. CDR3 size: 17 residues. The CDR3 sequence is CASSPTGGGSTGNTIYF. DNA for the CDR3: TGTGCCAGCTCCCCGACGGGGGGCGGAAGTACTGGAAACACCATATATTTT.

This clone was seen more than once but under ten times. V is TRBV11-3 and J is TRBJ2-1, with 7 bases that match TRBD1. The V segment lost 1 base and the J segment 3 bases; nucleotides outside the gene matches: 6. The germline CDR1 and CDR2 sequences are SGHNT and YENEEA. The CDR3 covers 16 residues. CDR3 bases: TGTGCCAGCAGCTTAGGAAGGGGGCGTAGCTACAATGAGCAGTTCTTC. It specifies CASSLGRGRSYNEQFF.

The CDR3 coding sequence is TGTGCCATCAGTGAGCGAACCAGGGCATACACCGGGGAGCTGTTTTTT. This encodes CAISERTRAYTGELFF. The chain links TRBV10-3 to TRBJ2-2; possibly TRBD1 for D (5 bases). V was cut by 2 bases and J by 3 bases, with 13 bases left in between. The CDR3 runs 16 residues. Germline values: CDR1 ENHRY, CDR2 SYGVKD.

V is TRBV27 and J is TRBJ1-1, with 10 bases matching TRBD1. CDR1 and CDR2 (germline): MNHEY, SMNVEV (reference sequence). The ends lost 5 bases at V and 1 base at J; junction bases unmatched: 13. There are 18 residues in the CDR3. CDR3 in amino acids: CASSLNTPGQGTNTEAFF. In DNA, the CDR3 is TGTGCCAGCAGTCTAAATACACCGGGACAGGGGACGAACACTGAAGCTTTCTTT.

The CDR3 here is CASSLGQVGNSPLHF. The DNA of the CDR3 is TGTGCCAGCAGCTTAGGACAGGTCGGTAATTCACCCCTCCACTTT. V is TRBV7-2 and J is TRBJ1-6, with a weak D call TRBD1 (6 bases). V lost 1 base and J 6 bases, leaving 10 bases between the germline ends. The CDR3 runs to 15 residues. The V gene's germline CDR1 is SGHTA and CDR2 FQGNSA.

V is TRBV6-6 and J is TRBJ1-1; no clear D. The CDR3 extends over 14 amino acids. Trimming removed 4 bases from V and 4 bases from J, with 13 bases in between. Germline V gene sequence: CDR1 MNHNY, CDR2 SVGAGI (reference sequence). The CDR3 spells CASSSQHGGTEAFF. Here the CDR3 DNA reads TGTGCCAGCAGTTCCCAGCACGGAGGCACTGAAGCTTTCTTT.

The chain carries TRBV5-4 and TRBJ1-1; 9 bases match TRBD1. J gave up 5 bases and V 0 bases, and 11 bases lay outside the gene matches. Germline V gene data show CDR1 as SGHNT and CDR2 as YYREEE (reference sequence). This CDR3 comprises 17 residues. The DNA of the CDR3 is TGTGCCAGCAGCTTGGACAACAGGGGGCTAACGGGAACTGAAGCTTTCTTT. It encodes CASSLDNRGLTGTEAFF.

For the CDR3, the DNA is TGCGCCAGCAGCCTCTACGAGGCGGTATCCTACAATGAGCAGTTCTTC. This sequence encodes CASSLYEAVSYNEQFF. The rearrangement uses TRBV4-1 and TRBJ2-1; D is unresolved. The CDR3 consists of 16 residues. Germline V lookup: CDR1 MGHRA, CDR2 YSYEKL. Trimming took 4 bases from V and 1 from J, leaving 14 bases between them.

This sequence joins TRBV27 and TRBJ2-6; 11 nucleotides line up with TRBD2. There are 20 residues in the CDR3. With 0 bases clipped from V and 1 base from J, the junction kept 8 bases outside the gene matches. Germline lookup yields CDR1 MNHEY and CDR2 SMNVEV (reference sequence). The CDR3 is CASSLSLAGDVGSGANVLTF. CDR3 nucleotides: TGTGCCAGCAGTTTATCACTAGCGGGAGACGTGGGGTCTGGGGCCAACGTCCTGACTTTC.

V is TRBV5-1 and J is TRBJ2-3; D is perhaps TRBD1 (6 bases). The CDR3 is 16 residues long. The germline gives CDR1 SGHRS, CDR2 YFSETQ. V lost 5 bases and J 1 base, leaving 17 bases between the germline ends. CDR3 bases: TGCGCCAGCAGTAACGGACAGACAGCTCGCACAGATACGCAGTATTTT. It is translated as CASSNGQTARTDTQYF.

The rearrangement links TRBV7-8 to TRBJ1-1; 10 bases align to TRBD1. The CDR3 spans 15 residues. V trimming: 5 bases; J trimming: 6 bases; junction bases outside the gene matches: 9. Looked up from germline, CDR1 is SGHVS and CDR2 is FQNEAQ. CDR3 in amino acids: CASSGTTGGIAEAFF. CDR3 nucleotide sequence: TGTGCCAGCAGCGGTACGACAGGGGGCATCGCTGAAGCTTTCTTT.

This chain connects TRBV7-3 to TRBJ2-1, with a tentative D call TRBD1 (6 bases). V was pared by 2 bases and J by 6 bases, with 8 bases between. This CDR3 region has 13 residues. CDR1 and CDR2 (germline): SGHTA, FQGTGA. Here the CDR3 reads CASSLLGGNEQFF. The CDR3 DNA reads TGTGCCAGCAGCTTATTAGGGGGCAATGAGCAGTTCTTC.

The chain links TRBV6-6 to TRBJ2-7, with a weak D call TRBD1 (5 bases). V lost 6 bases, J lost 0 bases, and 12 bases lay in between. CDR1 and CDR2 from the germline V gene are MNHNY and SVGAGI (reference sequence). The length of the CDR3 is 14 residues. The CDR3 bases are TGTGCCAGCAGCCCAGGGATGAGCTCCTACGAGCAGTACTTC. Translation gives CASSPGMSSYEQYF.

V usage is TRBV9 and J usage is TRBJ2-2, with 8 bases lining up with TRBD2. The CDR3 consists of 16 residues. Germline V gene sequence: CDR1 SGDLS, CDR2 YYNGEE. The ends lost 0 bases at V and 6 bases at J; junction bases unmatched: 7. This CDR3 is CASSVAGLAPPGELFF. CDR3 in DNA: TGTGCCAGCAGCGTAGCCGGACTAGCCCCTCCCGGGGAGCTGTTTTTT.

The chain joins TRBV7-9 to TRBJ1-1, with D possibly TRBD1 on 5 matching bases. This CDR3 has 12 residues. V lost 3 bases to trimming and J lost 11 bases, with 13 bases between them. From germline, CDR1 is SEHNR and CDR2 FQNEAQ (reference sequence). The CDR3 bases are TGTGCCAGCAGCTTGGGGGACTCCCGGGCTTTCTTT. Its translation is CASSLGDSRAFF.

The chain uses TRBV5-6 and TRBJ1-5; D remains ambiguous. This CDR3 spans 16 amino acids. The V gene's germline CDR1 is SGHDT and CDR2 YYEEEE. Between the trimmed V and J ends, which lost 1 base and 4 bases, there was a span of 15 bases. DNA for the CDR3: TGTGCCAGCAGCTTGCAAGGGAGGATGGTGAATCAGCCCCAGCATTTT. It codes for CASSLQGRMVNQPQHF.

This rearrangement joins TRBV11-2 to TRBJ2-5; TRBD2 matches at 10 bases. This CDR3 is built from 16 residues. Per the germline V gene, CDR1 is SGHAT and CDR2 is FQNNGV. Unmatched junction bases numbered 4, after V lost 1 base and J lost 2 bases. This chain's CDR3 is CASSLGIAGGQETQYF. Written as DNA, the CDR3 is TGTGCCAGCAGCTTAGGGATAGCGGGAGGACAAGAGACCCAGTACTTC.

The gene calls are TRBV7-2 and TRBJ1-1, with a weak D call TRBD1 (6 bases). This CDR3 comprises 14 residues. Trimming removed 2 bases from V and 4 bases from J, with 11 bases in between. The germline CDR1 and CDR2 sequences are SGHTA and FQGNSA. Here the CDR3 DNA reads TGTGCCAGCAGCTTACAGGGGCTGGGCACTGAAGCTTTCTTT. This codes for CASSLQGLGTEAFF.

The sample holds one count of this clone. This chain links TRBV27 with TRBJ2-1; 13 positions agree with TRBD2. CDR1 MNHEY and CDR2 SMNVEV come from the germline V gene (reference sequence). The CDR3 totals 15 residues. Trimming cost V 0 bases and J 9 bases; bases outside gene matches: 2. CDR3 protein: CASSLSTSGGLEQFF. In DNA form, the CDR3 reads TGTGCCAGCAGTTTATCGACTAGCGGGGGGCTTGAGCAGTTCTTC.

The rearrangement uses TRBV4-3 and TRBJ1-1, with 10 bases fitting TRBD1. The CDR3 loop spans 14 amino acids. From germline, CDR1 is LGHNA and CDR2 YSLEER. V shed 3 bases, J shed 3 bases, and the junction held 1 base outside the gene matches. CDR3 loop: CASSQTGGYTEAFF. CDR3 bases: TGCGCCAGCAGCCAGACAGGGGGCTACACTGAAGCTTTCTTT.

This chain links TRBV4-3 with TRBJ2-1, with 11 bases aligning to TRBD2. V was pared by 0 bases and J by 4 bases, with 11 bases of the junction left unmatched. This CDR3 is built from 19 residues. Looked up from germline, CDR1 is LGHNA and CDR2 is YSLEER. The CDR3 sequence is CASSQDGASGGLGYNEQFF. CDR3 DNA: TGCGCCAGCAGCCAAGATGGGGCTAGCGGGGGGTTAGGTTACAATGAGCAGTTCTTC.

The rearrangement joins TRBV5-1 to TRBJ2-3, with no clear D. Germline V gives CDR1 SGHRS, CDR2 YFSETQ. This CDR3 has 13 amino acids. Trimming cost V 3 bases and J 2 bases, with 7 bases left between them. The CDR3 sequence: CASSSRVTDTQYF. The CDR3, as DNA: TGCGCCAGCAGCTCCCGGGTCACAGATACGCAGTATTTT. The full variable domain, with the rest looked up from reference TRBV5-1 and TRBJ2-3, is KAGVTQTPRYLIKTRGQQVTLSCSPISGHRSVSWYQQTPGQGLQFLFEYFSETQRNKGNFPGRFSGRQFSNSRSEMNVSTLELGDSALYLCASSSRVTDTQYFGPGTRLTVL.

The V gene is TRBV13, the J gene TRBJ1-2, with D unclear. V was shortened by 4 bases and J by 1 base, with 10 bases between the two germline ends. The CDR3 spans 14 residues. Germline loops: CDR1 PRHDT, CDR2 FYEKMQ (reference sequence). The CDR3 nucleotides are TGTGCCAGCAGCTCACAGATACATAACTATGGCTACACCTTC. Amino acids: CASSSQIHNYGYTF.

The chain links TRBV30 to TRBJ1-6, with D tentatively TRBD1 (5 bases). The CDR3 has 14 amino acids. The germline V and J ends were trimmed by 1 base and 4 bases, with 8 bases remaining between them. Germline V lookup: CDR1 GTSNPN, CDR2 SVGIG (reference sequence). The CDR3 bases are TGTGCCTGGAGTGACGACAGATATAATTCACCCCTCCACTTT. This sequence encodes CAWSDDRYNSPLHF.

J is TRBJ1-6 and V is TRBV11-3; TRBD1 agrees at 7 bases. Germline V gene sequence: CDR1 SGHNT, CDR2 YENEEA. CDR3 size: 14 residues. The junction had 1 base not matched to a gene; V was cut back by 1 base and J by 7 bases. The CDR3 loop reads CASSLGQGNSPLHF. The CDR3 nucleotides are TGTGCCAGCAGCTTAGGACAGGGAAATTCACCCCTCCACTTT.

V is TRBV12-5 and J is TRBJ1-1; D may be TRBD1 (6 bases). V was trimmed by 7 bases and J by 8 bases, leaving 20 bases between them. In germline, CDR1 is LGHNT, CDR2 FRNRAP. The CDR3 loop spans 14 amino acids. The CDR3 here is CASDDTGRDPEAFF. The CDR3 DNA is TGTGCTAGTGACGACACAGGGAGGGACCCCGAAGCTTTCTTT.